These 3 T cell receptor beta chains came from one sample sequenced in a study of control samples from healthy donors and cancer patients. Sequenced by immunoSEQ multiplex PCR; TCRdb stores in-frame clones only, minus some. The table records approximately 110,000 clones, roughly 92% of them present only once. Source material: blood. These receptors all stem from a young woman in good health.

The rearrangement links TRBV27 to TRBJ1-2, with D possibly being TRBD1 (5 bases). The CDR3 sequence is 13 residues long. V was clipped by 2 bases and J by 4 bases, with 8 bases between them. From germline, CDR1 is MNHEY and CDR2 SMNVEV (reference sequence). CDR3 protein: CASSLRGSYGYTF. In nucleotides, the CDR3 is TGTGCCAGCAGTTTAAGGGGTAGCTATGGCTACACCTTC.

CDR3 sequence (DNA): TGTGCCAGCAGCTTGGAGTCAAATAGTGGGGCCTATGGCTACACCTTC. Translated, it gives CASSLESNSGAYGYTF. This sequence joins TRBV5-4 and TRBJ1-2, with D perhaps matching TRBD1 (5 bases). The V gene lost 0 bases and the J gene lost 4 bases, with 16 bases spanning the gap. This CDR3 has 16 amino acids. In germline, CDR1 is SGHNT, CDR2 YYREEE (reference sequence).

This CDR3 reads CASSGDSGEYFQETQYF. The CDR3 region has the DNA TGTGCCAGCAGCGGAGATAGCGGGGAATATTTCCAAGAGACCCAGTACTTC. V and J are TRBV7-6 and TRBJ2-5; 8 bases map to TRBD2. Germline V gene lookup returns CDR1 SGHVS and CDR2 FNYEAQ. The CDR3 covers 17 residues. Unmatched junction bases numbered 12, after V lost 5 bases and J lost 1 base.